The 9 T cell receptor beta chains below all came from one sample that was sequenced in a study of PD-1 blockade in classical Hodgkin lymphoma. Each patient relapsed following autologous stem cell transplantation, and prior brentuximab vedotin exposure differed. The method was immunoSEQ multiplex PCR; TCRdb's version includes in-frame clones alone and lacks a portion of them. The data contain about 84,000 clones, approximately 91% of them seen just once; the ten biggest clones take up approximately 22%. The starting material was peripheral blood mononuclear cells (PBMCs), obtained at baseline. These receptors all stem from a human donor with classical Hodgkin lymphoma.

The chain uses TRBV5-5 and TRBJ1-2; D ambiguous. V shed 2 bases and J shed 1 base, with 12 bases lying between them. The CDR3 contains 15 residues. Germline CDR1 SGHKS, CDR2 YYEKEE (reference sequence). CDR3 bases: TGTGCCAGCAGCTTTAGTACAGTTTTTAACTATGGCTACACCTTC. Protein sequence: CASSFSTVFNYGYTF.

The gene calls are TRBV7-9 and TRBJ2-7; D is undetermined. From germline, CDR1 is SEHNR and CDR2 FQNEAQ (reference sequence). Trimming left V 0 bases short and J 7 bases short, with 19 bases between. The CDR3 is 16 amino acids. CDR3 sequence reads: CASSLAVIATHTEQYF. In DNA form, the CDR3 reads TGTGCCAGCAGCTTAGCGGTGATAGCAACCCATACGGAGCAGTACTTC.

This chain's CDR3 is CASSQESGAQEQYF. CDR3 nucleotide sequence: TGCGCCAGCAGCCAAGAGTCAGGGGCCCAAGAGCAGTACTTC. The chain links TRBV4-3 to TRBJ2-7; D perhaps matches TRBD1 (6 bases). CDR1 and CDR2 from the germline V gene are LGHNA and YSLEER. The CDR3 spans 14 residues. V was pared by 0 bases and J by 7 bases, with 13 bases between.

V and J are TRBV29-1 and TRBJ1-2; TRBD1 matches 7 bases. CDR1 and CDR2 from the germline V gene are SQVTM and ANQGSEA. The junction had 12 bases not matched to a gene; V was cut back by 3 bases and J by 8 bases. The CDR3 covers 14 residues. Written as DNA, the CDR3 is TGCAGCGTTGATTTTTCCAGGGGGAGTAGAGGCTACACCTTC. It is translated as CSVDFSRGSRGYTF.

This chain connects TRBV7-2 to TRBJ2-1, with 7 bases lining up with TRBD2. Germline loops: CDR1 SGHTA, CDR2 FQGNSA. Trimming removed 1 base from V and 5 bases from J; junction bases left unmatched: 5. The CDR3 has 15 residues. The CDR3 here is CASSLGGTKHNEQFF. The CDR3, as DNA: TGTGCCAGCAGCTTAGGGGGGACTAAACACAATGAGCAGTTCTTC.

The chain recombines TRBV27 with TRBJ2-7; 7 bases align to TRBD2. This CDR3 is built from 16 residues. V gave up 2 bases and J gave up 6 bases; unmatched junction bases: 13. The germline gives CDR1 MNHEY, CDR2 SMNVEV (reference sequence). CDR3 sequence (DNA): TGTGCCAGCAGTTTAGGGGGGGGACTGGGAATGGCCGAGCAGTACTTC. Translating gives CASSLGGGLGMAEQYF.

CDR3 protein: CASSLLDRSASLAFF. CDR3 in DNA: TGTGCCAGCAGCCTTCTAGACAGATCCGCCTCCTTAGCTTTCTTT. V and J are TRBV7-9 and TRBJ1-1, with D tentatively TRBD1 (5 bases). The CDR3 consists of 15 residues. V was cut by 5 bases and J by 10 bases, with 23 bases left in between. The germline gives CDR1 SEHNR, CDR2 FQNEAQ (reference sequence).

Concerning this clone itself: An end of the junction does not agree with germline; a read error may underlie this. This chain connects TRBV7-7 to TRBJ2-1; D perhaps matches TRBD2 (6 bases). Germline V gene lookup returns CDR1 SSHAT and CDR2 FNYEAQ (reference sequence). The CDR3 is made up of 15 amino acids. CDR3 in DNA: TGTGCTAGCAGCTTAGTTGCGGGGAGCTACAATGAGCAGTTCTTC. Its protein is CASSLVAGSYNEQFF.

The CDR3 here is CASSPSDWGLEQYF. DNA for the CDR3: TGTGCCAGCTCACCATCGGATTGGGGGCTCGAGCAGTACTTC. V gene TRBV18 combines with J gene TRBJ2-7; TRBD1 is a possible D gene (6 bases). Trimming removed 2 bases at V and 6 bases at J, with 14 bases between. There are 14 residues in the CDR3. CDR1 is KGHSH and CDR2 is LQKENI in the germline V gene. Based on the CDR3 plus reference TRBV18 and TRBJ2-7, the full variable domain is NAGVMQNPRHLVRRRGQEARLRCSPMKGHSHVYWYRQLPEEGLKFMVYLQKENIIDESGMPKERFSAEFPKEGPSILRIQQVVRGDSAAYFCASSPSDWGLEQYFGPGTRLTVT.